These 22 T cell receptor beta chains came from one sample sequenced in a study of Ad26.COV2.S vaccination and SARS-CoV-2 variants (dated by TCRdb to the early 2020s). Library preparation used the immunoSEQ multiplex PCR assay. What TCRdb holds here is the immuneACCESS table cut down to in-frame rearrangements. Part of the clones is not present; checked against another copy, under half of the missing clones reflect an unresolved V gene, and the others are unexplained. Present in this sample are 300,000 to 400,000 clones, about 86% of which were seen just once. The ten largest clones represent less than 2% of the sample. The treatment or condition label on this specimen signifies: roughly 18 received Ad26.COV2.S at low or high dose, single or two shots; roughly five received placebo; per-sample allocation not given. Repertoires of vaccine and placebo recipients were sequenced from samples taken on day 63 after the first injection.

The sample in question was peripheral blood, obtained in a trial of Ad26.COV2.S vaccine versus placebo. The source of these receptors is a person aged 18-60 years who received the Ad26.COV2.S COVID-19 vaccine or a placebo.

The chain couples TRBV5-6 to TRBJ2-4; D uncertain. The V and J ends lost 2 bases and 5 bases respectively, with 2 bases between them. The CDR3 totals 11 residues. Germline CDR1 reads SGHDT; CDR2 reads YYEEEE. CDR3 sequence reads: CASSLENIQYF. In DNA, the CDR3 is TGTGCCAGCAGCTTAGAAAACATTCAGTACTTC.

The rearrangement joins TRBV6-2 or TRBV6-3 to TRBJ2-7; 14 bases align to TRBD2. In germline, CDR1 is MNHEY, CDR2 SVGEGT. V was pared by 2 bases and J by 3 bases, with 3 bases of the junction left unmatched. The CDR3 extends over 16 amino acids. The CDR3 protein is CASSYGTSGGHYEQYF. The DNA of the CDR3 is TGTGCCAGCAGTTACGGGACTAGCGGGGGCCACTACGAGCAGTACTTC.

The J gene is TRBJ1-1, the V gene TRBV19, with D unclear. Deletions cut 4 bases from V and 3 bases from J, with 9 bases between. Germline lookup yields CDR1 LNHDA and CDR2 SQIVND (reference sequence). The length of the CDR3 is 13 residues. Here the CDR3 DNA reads TGTGCCAGTAGTACATACAGTGACACTGAAGCTTTCTTT. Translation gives CASSTYSDTEAFF.

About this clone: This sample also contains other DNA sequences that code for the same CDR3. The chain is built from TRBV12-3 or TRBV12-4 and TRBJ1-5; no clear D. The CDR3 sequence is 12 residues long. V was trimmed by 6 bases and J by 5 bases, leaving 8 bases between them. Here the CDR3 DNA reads TGTGCCAGCAGCCTCACCTATCAGCCCCAGCATTTT. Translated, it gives CASSLTYQPQHF.

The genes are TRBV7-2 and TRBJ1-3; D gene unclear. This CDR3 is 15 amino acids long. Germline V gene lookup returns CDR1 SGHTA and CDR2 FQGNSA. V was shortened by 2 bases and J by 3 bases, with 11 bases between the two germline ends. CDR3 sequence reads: CASSLRQQLGNTIYF. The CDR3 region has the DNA TGTGCCAGCAGCTTAAGGCAACAACTTGGAAACACCATATATTTT.

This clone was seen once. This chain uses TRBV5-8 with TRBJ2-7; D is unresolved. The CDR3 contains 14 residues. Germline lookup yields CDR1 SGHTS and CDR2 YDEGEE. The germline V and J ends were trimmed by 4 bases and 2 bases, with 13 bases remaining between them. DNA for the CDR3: TGTGCCAGCAGCCCCCCTTTTTCGACCTACGAGCAGTACTTC. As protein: CASSPPFSTYEQYF.

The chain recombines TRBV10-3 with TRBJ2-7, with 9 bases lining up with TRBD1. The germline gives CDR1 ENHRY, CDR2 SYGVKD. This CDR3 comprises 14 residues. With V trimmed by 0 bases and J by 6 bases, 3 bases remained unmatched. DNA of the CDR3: TGTGCCATCAGTGAGTCGAGGGACAGGGCCGAGCAGTACTTC. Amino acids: CAISESRDRAEQYF.

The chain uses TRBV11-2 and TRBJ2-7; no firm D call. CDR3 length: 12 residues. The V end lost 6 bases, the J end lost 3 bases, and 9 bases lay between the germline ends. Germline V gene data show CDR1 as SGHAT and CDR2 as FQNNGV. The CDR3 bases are TGTGCCAGCAGTCGGCAGTTCTACGAGCAGTACTTC. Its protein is CASSRQFYEQYF.

The chain's CDR3 is CASSRQGGPYNEQFF. The DNA for the CDR3 is TGCGCCAGCAGCCGACAGGGTGGACCCTACAATGAGCAGTTCTTC. The chain has TRBV5-1 and TRBJ2-1, with 7 bases lining up with TRBD1. Trimming at V came to 4 bases and at J to 2 bases, leaving 6 bases not matched to a gene. In germline, CDR1 is SGHRS, CDR2 YFSETQ. The CDR3 runs to 15 residues.

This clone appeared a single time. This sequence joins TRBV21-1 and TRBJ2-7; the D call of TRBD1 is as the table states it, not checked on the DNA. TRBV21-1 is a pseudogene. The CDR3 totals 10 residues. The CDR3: CASSGTGVLF. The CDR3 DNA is TGTGCCAGCTCCGGGACAGGGGTCTTGTTC.

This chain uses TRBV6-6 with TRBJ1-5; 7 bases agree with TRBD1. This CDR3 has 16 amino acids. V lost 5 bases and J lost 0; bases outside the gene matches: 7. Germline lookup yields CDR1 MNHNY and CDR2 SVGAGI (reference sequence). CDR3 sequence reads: CASSPRDSISNQPQHF. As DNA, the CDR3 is TGTGCCAGCAGTCCCCGGGACAGTATTAGCAATCAGCCCCAGCATTTT.

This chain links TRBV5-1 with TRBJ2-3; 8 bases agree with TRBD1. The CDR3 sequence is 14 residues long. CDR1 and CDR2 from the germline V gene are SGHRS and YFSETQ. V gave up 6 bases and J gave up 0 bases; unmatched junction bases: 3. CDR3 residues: CASTRQGSTDTQYF. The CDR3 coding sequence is TGCGCCAGCACCCGACAGGGGAGCACAGATACGCAGTATTTT.

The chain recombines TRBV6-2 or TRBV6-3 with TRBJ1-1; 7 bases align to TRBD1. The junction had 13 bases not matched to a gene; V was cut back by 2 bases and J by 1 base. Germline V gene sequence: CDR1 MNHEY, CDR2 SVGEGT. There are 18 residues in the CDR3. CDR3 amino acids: CASSYRIQRHRGNTEAFF. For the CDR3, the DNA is TGTGCCAGCAGTTACCGAATACAAAGGCACAGGGGGAACACTGAAGCTTTCTTT.

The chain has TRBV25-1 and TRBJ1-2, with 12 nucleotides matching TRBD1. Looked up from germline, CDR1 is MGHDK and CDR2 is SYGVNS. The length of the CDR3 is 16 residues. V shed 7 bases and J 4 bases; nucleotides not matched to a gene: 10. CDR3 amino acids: CASTPSPGQGAYGYTF. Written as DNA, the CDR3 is TGTGCCAGCACCCCCTCGCCGGGACAGGGGGCCTATGGCTACACCTTC.

CDR3 amino acids: CASSVAPATEAFF. CDR3 nucleotide sequence: TGTGCCAGCAGCGTAGCCCCCGCTACTGAAGCTTTCTTT. This chain connects TRBV9 to TRBJ1-1; no clear D. V was shortened by 0 bases and J by 5 bases, with 8 bases between the two germline ends. The CDR3 sequence is 13 residues long. The V gene's germline CDR1 is SGDLS and CDR2 YYNGEE.

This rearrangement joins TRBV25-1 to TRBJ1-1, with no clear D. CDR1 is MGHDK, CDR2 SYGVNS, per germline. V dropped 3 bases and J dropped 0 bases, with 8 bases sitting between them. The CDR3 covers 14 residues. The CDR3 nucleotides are TGTGCCAGCAGTGATTGGGATTTGAACACTGAAGCTTTCTTT. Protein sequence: CASSDWDLNTEAFF.

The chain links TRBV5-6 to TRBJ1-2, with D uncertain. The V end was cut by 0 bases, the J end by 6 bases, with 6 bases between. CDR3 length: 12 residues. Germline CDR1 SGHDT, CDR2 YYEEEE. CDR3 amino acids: CASSLGPDGYTF. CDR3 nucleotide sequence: TGTGCCAGCAGCTTGGGACCGGATGGCTACACCTTC.

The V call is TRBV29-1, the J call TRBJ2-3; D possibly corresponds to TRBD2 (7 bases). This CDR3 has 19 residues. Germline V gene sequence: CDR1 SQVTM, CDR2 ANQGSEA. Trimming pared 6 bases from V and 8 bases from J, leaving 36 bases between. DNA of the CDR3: TGCAGCGTCGTGTACAAACCCTTCTTTGGGGGGGGGCAAGTCGGTACGCAGTATTTT. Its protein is CSVVYKPFFGGGQVGTQYF.

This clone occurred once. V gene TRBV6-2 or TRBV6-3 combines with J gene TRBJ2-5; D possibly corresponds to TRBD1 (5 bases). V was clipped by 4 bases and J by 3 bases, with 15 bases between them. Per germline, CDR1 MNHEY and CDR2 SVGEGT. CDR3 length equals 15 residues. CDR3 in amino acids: CASSLDWAREETQYF. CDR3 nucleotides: TGTGCCAGCAGTTTGGATTGGGCCAGGGAAGAGACCCAGTACTTC.

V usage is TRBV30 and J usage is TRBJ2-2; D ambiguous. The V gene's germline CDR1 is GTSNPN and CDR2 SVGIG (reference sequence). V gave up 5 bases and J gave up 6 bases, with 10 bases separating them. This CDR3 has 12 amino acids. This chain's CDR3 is CAWDRVAGELFF. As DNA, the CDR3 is TGTGCCTGGGACCGTGTGGCCGGGGAGCTGTTTTTT.

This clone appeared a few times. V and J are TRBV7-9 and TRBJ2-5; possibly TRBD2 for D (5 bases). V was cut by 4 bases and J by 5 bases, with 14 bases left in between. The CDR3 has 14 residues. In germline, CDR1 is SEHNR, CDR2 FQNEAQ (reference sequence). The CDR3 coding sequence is TGTGCCAGCAGCTCCGGAGAGGGCCTCGAGACCCAGTACTTC. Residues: CASSSGEGLETQYF.

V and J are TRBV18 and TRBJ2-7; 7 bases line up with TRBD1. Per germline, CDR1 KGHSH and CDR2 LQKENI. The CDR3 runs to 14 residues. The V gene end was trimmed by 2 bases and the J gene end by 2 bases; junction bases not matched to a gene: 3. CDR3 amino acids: CASSPTGTAYEQYF. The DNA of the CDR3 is TGTGCCAGCTCACCAACCGGGACAGCCTACGAGCAGTACTTC.